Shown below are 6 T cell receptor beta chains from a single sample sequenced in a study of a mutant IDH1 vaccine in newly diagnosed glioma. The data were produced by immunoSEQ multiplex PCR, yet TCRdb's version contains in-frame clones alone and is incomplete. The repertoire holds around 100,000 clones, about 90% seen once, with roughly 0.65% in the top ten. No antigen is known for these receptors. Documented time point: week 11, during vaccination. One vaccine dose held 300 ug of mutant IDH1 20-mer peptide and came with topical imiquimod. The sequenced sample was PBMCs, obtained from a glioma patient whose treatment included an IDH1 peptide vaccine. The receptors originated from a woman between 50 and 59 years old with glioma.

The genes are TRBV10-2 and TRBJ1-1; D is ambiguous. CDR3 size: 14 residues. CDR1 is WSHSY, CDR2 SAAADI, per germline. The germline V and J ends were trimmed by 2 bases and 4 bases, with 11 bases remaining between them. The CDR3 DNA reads TGCGCCAGCAGTGAGGTGGGTCAGAGCACTGAAGCTTTCTTT. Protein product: CASSEVGQSTEAFF.

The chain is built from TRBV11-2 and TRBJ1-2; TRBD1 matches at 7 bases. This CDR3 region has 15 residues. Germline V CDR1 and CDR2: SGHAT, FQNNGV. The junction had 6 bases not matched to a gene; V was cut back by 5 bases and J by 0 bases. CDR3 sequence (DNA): TGTGCCAGCAGCCCACACAGGGGAGCTAACTATGGCTACACCTTC. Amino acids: CASSPHRGANYGYTF.

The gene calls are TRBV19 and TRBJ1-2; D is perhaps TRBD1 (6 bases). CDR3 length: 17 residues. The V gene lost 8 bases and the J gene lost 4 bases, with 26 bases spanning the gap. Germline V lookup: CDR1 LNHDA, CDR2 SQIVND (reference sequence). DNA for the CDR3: TGTGCCAGTCAAACCGGGACACCCCCGCGAGGTAGCTATGGCTACACCTTC. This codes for CASQTGTPPRGSYGYTF.

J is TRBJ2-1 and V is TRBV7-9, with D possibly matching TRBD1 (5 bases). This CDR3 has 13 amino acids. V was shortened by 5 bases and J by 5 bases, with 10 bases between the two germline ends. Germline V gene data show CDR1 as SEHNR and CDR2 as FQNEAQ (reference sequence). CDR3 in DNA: TGTGCCAGCAGCCAGTGGGGCAACAATGAGCAGTTCTTC. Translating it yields CASSQWGNNEQFF.

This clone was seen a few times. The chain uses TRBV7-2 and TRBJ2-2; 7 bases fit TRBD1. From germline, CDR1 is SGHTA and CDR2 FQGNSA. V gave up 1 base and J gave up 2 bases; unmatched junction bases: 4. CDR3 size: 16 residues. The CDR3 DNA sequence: TGTGCCAGCAGCTTAGTTGGGACAGCAAACACCGGGGAGCTGTTTTTT. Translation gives CASSLVGTANTGELFF.

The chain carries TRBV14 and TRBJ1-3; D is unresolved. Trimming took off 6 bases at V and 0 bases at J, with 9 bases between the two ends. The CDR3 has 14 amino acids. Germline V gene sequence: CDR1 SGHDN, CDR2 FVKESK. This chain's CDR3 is CASSQHNSGNTIYF. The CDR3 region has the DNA TGTGCCAGCAGTCAGCACAACTCTGGAAACACCATATATTTT. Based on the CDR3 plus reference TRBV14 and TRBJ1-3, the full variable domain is EAGVTQFPSHSVIEKGQTVTLRCDPISGHDNLYWYRRVMGKEIKFLLHFVKESKQDESGMPNNRFLAERTGGTYSTLKVQPAELEDSGVYFCASSQHNSGNTIYFGEGSWLTVV.